This T cell receptor beta chain was recovered during a study of blood T cell repertoires in COVID-19. V shed 5 bases, J shed 8 bases, and the junction held 5 bases outside the gene matches. This CDR3 comprises 12 residues. Germline V lookup: CDR1 LGHNT, CDR2 FRNRAP. Clones were sequenced by immunoSEQ multiplex PCR, and TCRdb holds only the in-frame ones, with some missing. The sample records fewer than 65,000 clones, about 90% being singletons. The clonotype originates from a man in his 60s with acute or convalescent COVID-19. The V call is TRBV12-5, the J call TRBJ2-7; 8 bases line up with TRBD1. Sequencing input: peripheral blood. CDR3 sequence: CASGLGQGQQYF. Here the CDR3 DNA reads TGTGCTAGTGGTCTAGGACAGGGCCAGCAGTACTTC.